Listed here is a single TCR beta chain. The data are from a study of cytomegalovirus exposure and HLA in healthy donors. The PCR employed 60 Vbeta primers together with 13 Jbeta primers. Method: immunoSEQ multiplex PCR; TCRdb's copy keeps in-frame clones and lacks some. The sample lists under 55,000 clones, over 60% occurring once. Deletions cut 5 bases from V and 4 bases from J, with 11 bases between. This CDR3 is 13 amino acids long. Per germline, CDR1 SGHTA and CDR2 FQGNSA. The chain carries TRBV7-2 and TRBJ1-1; D is perhaps TRBD1 (5 bases). This sequence originates from a woman aged 30 to 39 in good health and CMV-seronegative. Sequenced: PBMCs. CDR3 DNA: TGTGCCAGCAGCGTCTGGGGCGGCACTGAAGCTTTCTTT. Amino acids: CASSVWGGTEAFF.